These 15 T cell receptor beta chains were sequenced from one sample in a study of cytomegalovirus exposure and HLA in healthy donors. Using immunoSEQ multiplex PCR, the repertoire was profiled, and TCRdb retains in-frame clones only, with some absent. The data show 260,000 or so clones, roughly 87% seen once. Source material: PBMCs. The origin of the receptors is a woman in her twenties or thirties in good health and CMV-seronegative.

The chain carries TRBV28 and TRBJ1-5, with D possibly TRBD1 on 5 matching bases. The germline gives CDR1 MDHEN, CDR2 SYDVKM. Trimming took 5 bases from V and 6 from J, leaving 26 bases between them. The CDR3 is 18 amino acids. The DNA of the CDR3 is TGTGCCAGCAGTCTCACTCGGGGGGGAGCCTTATTGGGTCAGCCCCAGCATTTT. Its protein is CASSLTRGGALLGQPQHF.

This chain uses TRBV5-4 with TRBJ2-5, with 8 bases aligning to TRBD2. The CDR3 length is 15 residues. Germline assignment: CDR1 SGHNT and CDR2 YYREEE (reference sequence). The V gene end was trimmed by 4 bases and the J gene end by 2 bases; junction bases not matched to a gene: 7. CDR3 amino acids: CASSRSGSAQETQYF. The CDR3, as DNA: TGTGCCAGCAGCCGGAGCGGGAGTGCACAAGAGACCCAGTACTTC.

The chain recombines TRBV4-3 with TRBJ1-1; no clear D. CDR1 is LGHNA, CDR2 YSLEER, per germline. Trimming cost V 0 bases and J 3 bases, with 8 bases left between them. CDR3 length: 14 residues. CDR3 DNA: TGCGCCAGCAGCCAAGATACGAGGGACACTGAAGCTTTCTTT. The encoded protein is CASSQDTRDTEAFF.

This sequence joins TRBV5-8 and TRBJ2-7, with 7 bases identical to TRBD1. CDR3 length: 14 residues. The V and J ends lost 4 bases and 2 bases, in that order; junction bases with no gene match: 6. CDR1 is SGHTS, CDR2 YDEGEE, per germline. In nucleotides, the CDR3 is TGTGCCAGCAGCATCGGGACAGTCGCCTACGAGCAGTACTTC. Amino acids: CASSIGTVAYEQYF.

This clone has just one count. The chain employs TRBV28 and TRBJ2-1; D perhaps matches TRBD1 (6 bases). The CDR3 has 16 residues. Germline V gene sequence: CDR1 MDHEN, CDR2 SYDVKM. Trimming pared 3 bases from V and 2 bases from J, leaving 14 bases between. The CDR3 loop reads CASSFPGTSTYNEQFF. CDR3 DNA: TGTGCCAGCAGTTTCCCTGGGACATCTACCTACAATGAGCAGTTCTTC.

The genes are TRBV6-5 and TRBJ2-1; TRBD2 matches 9 bases. Trimming took 5 bases from V and 3 from J; bases not matched to a gene: 2. Germline V gene lookup returns CDR1 MNHEY and CDR2 SVGAGI. The CDR3 is 14 residues long. Here the CDR3 DNA reads TGTGCCAGCAGTAAGACTAGCGGCTACAATGAGCAGTTCTTC. Its translation: CASSKTSGYNEQFF.

This clone was seen a single time. The chain carries TRBV7-6 and TRBJ2-7, with 11 bases lining up with TRBD2. This CDR3 contains 15 residues. Germline CDR1 reads SGHVS; CDR2 reads FNYEAQ. Trimming cost V 1 base and J 3 bases; bases outside gene matches: 2. In DNA, the CDR3 is TGTGCCAGCAGCTTAGAGACTAGCGGGGTCTACGAGCAGTACTTC. Protein product: CASSLETSGVYEQYF.

V and J are TRBV5-4 and TRBJ2-3, with D unclear. The length of the CDR3 is 14 residues. Germline V gene sequence: CDR1 SGHNT, CDR2 YYREEE (reference sequence). Trimming shortened V by 1 base and J by 0 bases, and 6 bases separated the two germline ends. In nucleotides, the CDR3 is TGTGCCAGCAGCTTGTTTGGCAGCACAGATACGCAGTATTTT. It translates to CASSLFGSTDTQYF.

The chain links TRBV7-8 to TRBJ1-4, with no clear D. V was clipped by 0 bases and J by 5 bases, with 13 bases between them. Germline CDR1 reads SGHVS; CDR2 reads FQNEAQ. This CDR3 is 16 amino acids long. CDR3 in amino acids: CASSLAWQHGNEKLFF. The CDR3 DNA reads as TGTGCCAGCAGCTTAGCGTGGCAGCATGGAAATGAAAAACTGTTTTTT.

The chain recombines TRBV27 with TRBJ2-1; no definite D call. V shed 6 bases and J shed 4 bases, with 7 bases lying between them. Germline V gives CDR1 MNHEY, CDR2 SMNVEV (reference sequence). The CDR3 is 12 residues long. CDR3 DNA: TGTGCCAGCAGGTCGTGGTACAATGAGCAGTTCTTC. Translated: CASRSWYNEQFF.

This chain connects TRBV27 to TRBJ2-6; D uncertain. Germline V gene sequence: CDR1 MNHEY, CDR2 SMNVEV (reference sequence). The CDR3 length is 13 residues. V dropped 8 bases and J dropped 4 bases, with 9 bases sitting between them. CDR3 loop: CASALGGANVLTF. DNA for the CDR3: TGTGCCAGCGCTCTGGGGGGGGCCAACGTCCTGACTTTC.

The gene calls are TRBV11-3 and TRBJ2-7; D unclear. The CDR3 has 13 amino acids. The V end lost 0 bases, the J end lost 6 bases, and 9 bases lay between the germline ends. Germline CDR1 and CDR2: SGHNT and YENEEA. CDR3 sequence (DNA): TGTGCCAGCAGCTTAGATCAAAGGCGCGAGCAGTACTTC. Amino acids: CASSLDQRREQYF. Full variable domain (outside the CDR3, taken from reference TRBV11-3 and TRBJ2-7): EAGVVQSPRYKIIEKKQPVAFWCNPISGHNTLYWYLQNLGQGPELLIRYENEEAVDDSQLPKDRFSAERLKGVDSTLKIQPAELGDSAVYLCASSLDQRREQYFGPGTRLTVT.

In DNA, the CDR3 is TGTGCCAGCAGCTTAGAAGGAGGGGAGACCCAGTACTTC. Translated, it gives CASSLEGGETQYF. The V gene is TRBV11-2, the J gene TRBJ2-5, with D perhaps TRBD2 (6 bases). CDR1 is SGHAT, CDR2 FQNNGV, per germline. V was cut by 0 bases and J by 5 bases, with 7 bases left in between. CDR3 length: 13 residues.

This chain uses TRBV6-5 with TRBJ2-5; D unclear. V dropped 10 bases and J dropped 2 bases, with 14 bases sitting between them. This CDR3 has 13 amino acids. Germline V gene sequence: CDR1 MNHEY, CDR2 SVGAGI. The CDR3 spells CATGLISQETQYF. Here the CDR3 DNA reads TGTGCCACCGGGTTGATTTCTCAAGAGACCCAGTACTTC.

V and J are TRBV28 and TRBJ2-3; D is undetermined. The germline V gene encodes CDR1 MDHEN and CDR2 SYDVKM. The CDR3 is 13 amino acids. V lost 2 bases and J lost 4, with 7 bases in between. CDR3 bases: TGTGCCAGCAGTTTACAGTCCCCAGATACGCAGTATTTT. Translated, it gives CASSLQSPDTQYF.